The rows below give T cell receptor beta chains drawn from one sample of a study of T cells in Graves' hyperthyroidism and ophthalmopathy. MiXCR was run by TCRdb on the multiplex PCR reads, yielding one entry per CDR3 protein. The sample includes roughly 550,000 distinct CDR3 sequences, more than 15% of them seen just once. Sequencing was done on a sample of blood. These TCRs come from a woman younger than 45 with Graves' ophthalmopathy. CDR3s include the opening cysteine and the closing phenylalanine or tryptophan. The D gene is left open where the match is weak. A row's size may be missing; if present it is once, few, many or a size class.

J gene | CDR3 length | V gene | D gene | clone size | CDR3 DNA | CDR3 protein
TRBJ2-7 | 17 | TRBV12-3/TRBV12-4 | TRBD1 | many | TGTGCCAGCAGTGGTCTCGGAGGGACAGGGCAGTCTCGGGAGCAGTACTTC | CASSGLGGTGQSREQYF
TRBJ2-7 | 13 | TRBV20-1 | NA | few | TGCAGTGCCACGGACAAATCCTCCTACGAGCAGTACTTC | CSATDKSSYEQYF
TRBJ2-5 | 14 | TRBV11-2 | NA | many | TGTGCCAGCAGCTCGGGACTGAACCAAGAGACCCAGTACTTC | CASSSGLNQETQYF
TRBJ1-5 | 16 | TRBV28 | NA | NA | TGTGCCAGCAGTAGGATTGGAGGATTTAGCAATCAGCCCCAGCATTTT | CASSRIGGFSNQPQHF
TRBJ1-1 | 14 | TRBV20-1 | NA | NA | TGCAGTGCTGGAGGTTCCGGGCGTACGGCTGAAGCTTTCTTT | CSAGGSGRTAEAFF
TRBJ2-7 | 18 | TRBV28 | TRBD2 | NA | TGTGCCAGCAGTTTAAGGGATCTACGACTAGCGGGAGCCCCCGGGCGGTACTTC | CASSLRDLRLAGAPGRYF
TRBJ2-1 | 14 | TRBV7-9 | TRBD1 | many | TGTGCCAGCAGCTTGGGACAGGGAATGAGTGAGCAGTTCTTC | CASSLGQGMSEQFF
TRBJ1-1 | 14 | TRBV5-1 | NA | many | TGCGCCAGCAGCTCGAGAGTGGGTCCCACTGAAGCTTTCTTT | CASSSRVGPTEAFF
TRBJ1-6 | 14 | TRBV5-1 | NA | NA | TGCGCCAGCAGCGGGGGGTCGCATAATTCACCCCTCCACTTT | CASSGGSHNSPLHF
TRBJ2-1 | 15 | TRBV20-1 | TRBD1 | NA | TGCAGTGCTAGAGGGACCGGGACAGGGTACAATGAGCAGTTCTTC | CSARGTGTGYNEQFF
TRBJ2-1 | 19 | TRBV24-1 | TRBD2 | few | TGTGCCACCAGTGATTTAGACCCGACAACTAGCGGGAGTTACAATGAGCAGTTCTTC | CATSDLDPTTSGSYNEQFF
TRBJ2-3 | 16 | TRBV3-1 | NA | NA | TGTGCCAGCAGCCTTCTAGGGGAGGTGGACACAGATACGCAGTATTTT | CASSLLGEVDTDTQYF
TRBJ2-1 | 12 | TRBV19 | NA | NA | TGTGCCAGTACCAAAGGGGGGAATGAGCAGTTCTTC | CASTKGGNEQFF
TRBJ2-1 | 13 | TRBV30 | NA | many | TGTGCCTGTGATAACGCGAGATACAATGAGCAGTTCTTC | CACDNARYNEQFF
TRBJ2-1 | 15 | TRBV2 | NA | many | TGTGCCAGCAGTGAAGCGCCGGCTAGCTACAATGAGCAGTTCTTC | CASSEAPASYNEQFF
TRBJ1-3 | 17 | TRBV11-2 | TRBD1 | few | TGTGCCAGCAGCTCTTGGACAGGGGCCCTCAGAAGAAACACCATATATTTT | CASSSWTGALRRNTIYF
TRBJ2-2 | 15 | TRBV15 | NA | NA | TGTGCCACCAGCAGAGATCTGGTTGGCACCGGGGAGCTGTTTTTT | CATSRDLVGTGELFF
TRBJ2-7 | 14 | TRBV29-1 | TRBD1 | few | TGCAGCGTGCTATACCGGGACAGGGAATACGAGCAGTACTTC | CSVLYRDREYEQYF
TRBJ2-3 | 13 | TRBV19 | NA | NA | TGTGCCAGTAGTAGTAGTGGCGCAGATACGCAGTATTTT | CASSSSGADTQYF
TRBJ2-7 | 13 | TRBV4-1 | NA | few | TGCGCCAGCCCCGGTCAGCGACTATACGAGCAGTACTTC | CASPGQRLYEQYF
TRBJ2-3 | 14 | TRBV2 | NA | many | TGTGCCAGCACCCCAGGGGGGTTGACAGATACGCAGTATTTT | CASTPGGLTDTQYF
TRBJ2-1 | 17 | TRBV20-1 | TRBD2 | many | TGCAGTGCTAGAAGATCGGGACTAGCGGCATTGAACAATGAGCAGTTCTTC | CSARRSGLAALNNEQFF
TRBJ2-2 | 15 | TRBV12-3/TRBV12-4 | NA | NA | TGTGCCAGCAGTTTAGCGGGCAGGGATGACGGGGAGCTGTTTTTT | CASSLAGRDDGELFF
TRBJ2-7 | 15 | TRBV6-2/TRBV6-3 | TRBD2 | NA | TGTGCCAGCAGTTACCAGATAGCGGGGACTAACGAGCAGTACTTC | CASSYQIAGTNEQYF
TRBJ1-1 | 15 | TRBV19 | TRBD1 | few | TGTGCCAGTAGTCGACAGGGGATCGGGAACACTGAAGCTTTCTTT | CASSRQGIGNTEAFF
TRBJ2-1 | 15 | TRBV5-1 | TRBD2 | NA | TGCGCCAGCAGTCATATAGCGGGAGGGCCTTATGAGCAGTTCTTC | CASSHIAGGPYEQFF
TRBJ2-7 | 14 | TRBV6-1 | NA | many | TGTGCCAGCAGCCTTGGAGAGCGTACCTACGAGCAGTACTTC | CASSLGERTYEQYF
TRBJ1-6 | 20 | TRBV3-1 | TRBD1 | few | TGTGCCAGCAGCCAAGATCGATTCGGGACAGGGGGCTTGAATAATTCACCCCTCCACTTT | CASSQDRFGTGGLNNSPLHF
TRBJ1-5 | 16 | TRBV27 | NA | few | TGTGCCAGCAGTTTATCCGGGACGGGTCAGGAAGAGCCCCAGCATTTT | CASSLSGTGQEEPQHF
TRBJ2-7 | 15 | TRBV4-2 | TRBD2 | few | TGTGCCAGCAGCCAAGCGGGGGGGAGCCGGGGAGAGCAGTACTTC | CASSQAGGSRGEQYF
TRBJ1-2 | 14 | TRBV27 | NA | few | TGTGCCAGCGCCGGGTCGGGGGCTGTTGAGGGCTACACCTTC | CASAGSGAVEGYTF
TRBJ2-1 | 16 | TRBV7-6 | NA | many | TGTGCCAGCAGCTTTCTCTACCGAGAATCCTACAATGAGCAGTTCTTC | CASSFLYRESYNEQFF
TRBJ1-1 | 14 | TRBV7-2 | NA | many | TGTGCCAGCAGCGATTATTGGGGGGCGGGTGAAGCTTTCTTT | CASSDYWGAGEAFF
TRBJ2-7 | 16 | TRBV11-2 | TRBD2 | NA | TGTGCCAGCAGCTCCATCTCCGGGACGGGGGGTGACGGGCAGTACTTC | CASSSISGTGGDGQYF
TRBJ2-3 | 16 | TRBV20-1 | TRBD2 | many | TGCAGTGCTTCCTTACCCAGCGGGAGTGTCACAGATACGCAGTATTTT | CSASLPSGSVTDTQYF
TRBJ1-1 | 14 | TRBV28 | TRBD1 | many | TGTGCCAGCAGTTTCGGAGACAGGGGAGTAAGAGCTTTCTTT | CASSFGDRGVRAFF
TRBJ1-2 | 13 | TRBV7-2 | NA | many | TGTGCCAGCAGTTTAGATTGGCCTATTGGCTACACCTTC | CASSLDWPIGYTF
TRBJ2-1 | 16 | TRBV4-1 | NA | NA | TGCGCCAGCAGCCAAGTGGGACCAGGGGATTACAATGAGCAGTTCTTC | CASSQVGPGDYNEQFF
TRBJ1-1 | 15 | TRBV10-2 | NA | many | TGCGCCAGCAGTGAGACAGGACAGTCGAACACTGAAGCTTTCTTT | CASSETGQSNTEAFF
TRBJ1-2 | 11 | TRBV7-2 | TRBD1 | many | TGTGCCAGCAGCTTAGGACAGGGCCACACCTTC | CASSLGQGHTF
TRBJ2-1 | 13 | TRBV20-1 | TRBD2 | many | TGCAGTGCCGCACGAGCGGGAGGCGGTGAGCAGTTCTTC | CSAARAGGGEQFF
TRBJ2-7 | 18 | TRBV7-2 | TRBD2 | many | TGTGCCAGCAGCTCAGGATGGCTAGCGGGAGGTTACTCCTACGAGCAGTACTTC | CASSSGWLAGGYSYEQYF
TRBJ2-1 | 16 | TRBV7-3 | TRBD2 | many | TGTGCCAGCAGCTTACTAGCGGGAGGGGTGGGCAATGAGCAGTTCTTC | CASSLLAGGVGNEQFF
TRBJ1-1 | 13 | TRBV3-1 | NA | many | TGTGCCAGCAGCCCTGTGTGGGGCACTGAAGCTTTCTTT | CASSPVWGTEAFF
TRBJ2-7 | 13 | TRBV18 | NA | many | TGTGCCAGCTCACCACCCGTTACCTACGAGCAGTACTTC | CASSPPVTYEQYF
TRBJ2-7 | 13 | TRBV5-1 | NA | many | TGCGCCAGCAGACCCGGACGGACCTACGAGCAGTACTTC | CASRPGRTYEQYF
TRBJ2-7 | 13 | TRBV7-2 | NA | many | TGCGCCAGCAGCTTGGAGGCAGCCTACGAGCAGTACTTC | CASSLEAAYEQYF
TRBJ2-7 | 16 | TRBV4-1 | NA | NA | TGCGCCAGCAGCCAAGACGAGAGCGGGCTCCACTACGAGCAGTACTTC | CASSQDESGLHYEQYF
TRBJ2-3 | 14 | TRBV11-3 | NA | NA | TGTGCCAGCAGCTTGGAGGGTTTCGCAGATACGCAGTATTTT | CASSLEGFADTQYF
TRBJ2-7 | 16 | TRBV7-8 | NA | many | TGTGCCAGCAGCCTCGAACCCCGGGCGTTCTCCTACGAGCAGTACTTC | CASSLEPRAFSYEQYF
TRBJ2-7 | 13 | TRBV30 | NA | many | TGTGCCTGGAGTGAGGGGTTAGCCTACGAGCAGTACTTC | CAWSEGLAYEQYF
TRBJ2-7 | 15 | TRBV11-2 | NA | many | TGTGCCAGCAGCGATGAATCAGGGGGGCCTTACGAGCAGTACTTC | CASSDESGGPYEQYF
TRBJ2-7 | 17 | TRBV7-2 | NA | many | TGTGCCAGCAGCGAAACAGGGTTGGGTGATAGCTCCTACGAGCAGTACTTC | CASSETGLGDSSYEQYF
TRBJ2-3 | 14 | TRBV28 | TRBD1 | NA | TGTGCCAGCGACTCGACAGGGTTTGCAGATACGCAGTATTTT | CASDSTGFADTQYF
TRBJ2-7 | 16 | TRBV6-1 | TRBD1 | NA | TGTGCCAGCAGTTATTGGGACAGAACGACGCAAAGTGAGCAGTACTTC | CASSYWDRTTQSEQYF